A single sample is the source of the 16 T cell receptor beta chains below, sequenced in a study of beta chain features in type 1 diabetes. Their recognized antigens are unknown. Expressed TCRB transcripts were sequenced after all isolated RNA was converted to cDNA. Some clones are missing from TCRdb's copy, which holds only in-frame ones; the method was immunoSEQ multiplex PCR. Of 160,000 or so clones listed, 7% to 9.5% are singletons. General study points: Shortening that was moderate but significant affected the TCRB CDR3s of Type 1 diabetes patients in all four CD4+ subsets.

Sequenced input: central memory CD4+ T cells from blood. The source of these receptors is a woman in her twenties or thirties with type 1 diabetes.

This clone appeared a few times. The rearrangement uses TRBV2 and TRBJ2-3; TRBD1 matches at 7 bases. The CDR3 spans 17 residues. The ends lost 5 bases at V and 3 bases at J; junction bases unmatched: 14. Germline V CDR1 and CDR2: SNHLY, FYNNEI. DNA for the CDR3: TGTGCCAGCAGTTACGCTCCAGGGGGTTGGGGAACAGATACGCAGTATTTT. Translated: CASSYAPGGWGTDTQYF.

Comment on this clone: This CDR3 is also generated by other DNA sequences in the sample. The J gene is TRBJ1-5, the V gene TRBV29-1, with D perhaps matching TRBD1 (5 bases). V gave up 7 bases and J gave up 4 bases, with 11 bases separating them. CDR1 is SQVTM and CDR2 is ANQGSEA in the germline V gene. The CDR3 is 12 amino acids. This CDR3 reads CSAGGGNQPQHF. The CDR3 DNA follows: TGCAGCGCCGGCGGGGGGAATCAGCCCCAGCATTTT.

The rearrangement joins TRBV5-1 to TRBJ2-5; 7 bases map to TRBD2. CDR1 is SGHRS, CDR2 YFSETQ, per germline. V trimming: 1 base; J trimming: 3 bases; junction bases outside the gene matches: 6. The CDR3 sequence is 15 residues long. CDR3 coding DNA: TGCGCCAGCAGCTTGTTTCAGGGAGGGGAAGAGACCCAGTACTTC. Translated, it gives CASSLFQGGEETQYF.

The rearrangement joins TRBV28 to TRBJ1-2; D possibly corresponds to TRBD1 (5 bases). Trimming cost V 5 bases and J 8 bases, with 21 bases left between them. The CDR3 covers 15 residues. Germline loops: CDR1 MDHEN, CDR2 SYDVKM. The CDR3 DNA reads as TGTGCCAGCAGTACCCCTATGCGGCAGGGCAGAGGCTACACCTTC. Translating it yields CASSTPMRQGRGYTF.

This clone has more than one count but fewer than ten. This sequence joins TRBV7-2 and TRBJ1-3; 8 nucleotides align to TRBD1. Germline V CDR1 and CDR2: SGHTA, FQGNSA. With 5 bases clipped from V and 2 bases from J, the junction kept 2 bases outside the gene matches. This CDR3 spans 14 amino acids. The CDR3 region has the DNA TGTGCCAGCAGCGCGGACAGGGCTGGAAACACCATATATTTT. This encodes CASSADRAGNTIYF.

In its sample, this clone was seen a few times. The chain uses TRBV5-1 and TRBJ1-2; D is unresolved. Looked up from germline, CDR1 is SGHRS and CDR2 is YFSETQ. The CDR3 is 13 amino acids. V was cut by 1 base and J by 2 bases, with 6 bases left in between. As DNA, the CDR3 is TGCGCCAGCAGCTTGACTGCGAACTATGGCTACACCTTC. Amino acid sequence: CASSLTANYGYTF.

In this sample, this clone turned up a few times. This sequence joins TRBV7-3 and TRBJ2-5, with 7 positions matching TRBD2. This CDR3 has 13 amino acids. Germline V lookup: CDR1 SGHTA, CDR2 FQGTGA. V trimming: 5 bases; J trimming: 5 bases; junction bases outside the gene matches: 5. This CDR3 reads CASSRGGEETQYF. The CDR3 coding sequence is TGTGCCAGCAGCCGGGGAGGGGAGGAGACCCAGTACTTC.

Only a few counts were recorded for this clone. The V gene is TRBV11-3, the J gene TRBJ2-7; 11 bases agree with TRBD1. V gave up 0 bases and J gave up 3 bases; unmatched junction bases: 1. CDR3 length: 15 residues. Germline CDR1 is SGHNT and CDR2 is YENEEA. This CDR3 is CASSLDGTGGYEQYF. The CDR3 DNA reads TGTGCCAGCAGCTTAGATGGGACAGGGGGCTACGAGCAGTACTTC.

The chain carries TRBV5-4 and TRBJ2-4; a weak D match, TRBD2 (6 bases). The CDR3 loop spans 16 amino acids. Trimming took 3 bases from V and 0 from J, leaving 13 bases between them. CDR1 is SGHNT, CDR2 YYREEE, per germline (reference sequence). Here the CDR3 DNA reads TGTGCCAGCAGCTCGGAGGGCATACTAGCCAAAAACATTCAGTACTTC. Its translation is CASSSEGILAKNIQYF. Variable domain in full (rest from reference TRBV5-4 and TRBJ2-4): ETGVTQSPTHLIKTRGQQVTLRCSSQSGHNTVSWYQQALGQGPQFIFQYYREEENGRGNFPPRFSGLQFPNYSSELNVNALELDDSALYLCASSSEGILAKNIQYFGAGTRLSVL.

This clone has a handful of counts. The J gene is TRBJ2-7, the V gene TRBV2; D is possibly TRBD1 (5 bases). The CDR3 spans 15 residues. Germline loops: CDR1 SNHLY, CDR2 FYNNEI. Trimming cost V 3 bases and J 3 bases, with 15 bases left between them. DNA for the CDR3: TGTGCCAGCAGTGATCCGGTCGACAGTTTCTACGAGCAGTACTTC. Translation: CASSDPVDSFYEQYF. Supplemented by reference TRBV2 and TRBJ2-7, the full variable domain reads EPEVTQTPSHQVTQMGQEVILRCVPISNHLYFYWYRQILGQKVEFLVSFYNNEISEKSEIFDDQFSVERPDGSNFTLKIRSTKLEDSAMYFCASSDPVDSFYEQYFGPGTRLTVT.

In this sample, this clone turned up a few times. This rearrangement joins TRBV2 to TRBJ1-5, with 8 bases lining up with TRBD1. V shed 5 bases and J 7 bases; nucleotides not matched to a gene: 10. This CDR3 has 15 amino acids. Germline CDR1 is SNHLY and CDR2 is FYNNEI. The CDR3 spells CASSWGQAILQPQHF. The CDR3 nucleotides are TGTGCCAGCAGTTGGGGACAGGCTATCCTCCAGCCCCAGCATTTT.

This clone was counted a few times. V gene TRBV5-1 combines with J gene TRBJ2-2, with a weak D call TRBD1 (6 bases). Per the germline V gene, CDR1 is SGHRS and CDR2 is YFSETQ. V lost 3 bases and J 1 base, leaving 10 bases between the germline ends. CDR3 size: 15 residues. The CDR3 is CASSYGTKNTGELFF. The CDR3 region has the DNA TGCGCCAGCAGCTACGGGACAAAGAACACCGGGGAGCTGTTTTTT.

This clone was seen more than once but under ten times. The J gene is TRBJ2-7, the V gene TRBV7-2; 8 nucleotides agree with TRBD1. CDR1 and CDR2 from the germline V gene are SGHTA and FQGNSA. The CDR3 has 15 amino acids. Trimming took 5 bases from V and 4 from J; bases not matched to a gene: 10. The CDR3 DNA sequence: TGTGCCAGCAGCGTCACCGGGACAGGTGGATACGAGCAGTACTTC. Translation: CASSVTGTGGYEQYF.

This clone was observed a few times. The rearrangement links TRBV15 to TRBJ2-7, with a possible D match to TRBD1 (6 bases). This CDR3 is 13 amino acids long. Germline loops: CDR1 LNHNV, CDR2 YYDKDF (reference sequence). The V gene lost 0 bases and the J gene lost 6 bases, with 9 bases spanning the gap. CDR3 protein: CATSRDPGAEQYF. In DNA form, the CDR3 reads TGTGCCACCAGCAGAGATCCAGGGGCCGAGCAGTACTTC.

V gene TRBV30 combines with J gene TRBJ1-2; 7 bases align to TRBD1. This CDR3 spans 13 amino acids. CDR1 GTSNPN and CDR2 SVGIG come from the germline V gene (reference sequence). V lost 2 bases, J lost 6 bases, and 6 bases stayed unmatched. CDR3 in amino acids: CAWSPTGRNGYTF. The DNA of the CDR3 is TGTGCCTGGAGTCCGACAGGGAGGAATGGCTACACCTTC.

The chain combines TRBV30 with TRBJ2-5, with 11 bases aligning to TRBD1. The V segment lost 5 bases and the J segment 4 bases; nucleotides outside the gene matches: 3. CDR1 and CDR2 (germline): GTSNPN, SVGIG (reference sequence). The CDR3 loop spans 13 amino acids. The CDR3 DNA follows: TGTGCCTGGGGACAGGGGGCGGGAGAGACCCAGTACTTC. It translates to CAWGQGAGETQYF.